This T cell receptor beta chain came from a study of cytomegalovirus exposure and HLA in healthy donors. About the study: The early release's HLA-typed donors yielded roughly 85 million unique TCRs.

General study findings and limits: Presence/absence analyses assumed roughly uniform sequencing depth across donors. Common viral pathogens seemed to be connected with several of the most significant clusters, according to a later analysis.

A remark on this clone: The antigen is unknown.

Primers included in the PCR were 60 Vbeta and 13 Jbeta primers. Produced via immunoSEQ multiplex PCR; TCRdb's table is partial and in-frame only. This sample's table reports 200,000 to 250,000 clones. V was trimmed by 3 bases and J by 0 bases, leaving 9 bases between them. Germline CDR1 and CDR2: LNHDA and SQIVND (reference sequence). This CDR3 is built from 15 residues. What was sequenced was PBMCs. The rearrangement links TRBV19 to TRBJ1-5; D is perhaps TRBD1 (6 bases). The TCR sequence derives from a woman aged 25 to 39 in good health and CMV-seropositive. CDR3 in DNA: TGTGCCAGTAGTATGACCAGGGGTAGCAATCAGCCCCAGCATTTT. It is translated as CASSMTRGSNQPQHF.